One sample yielded the 19 T cell receptor beta chains listed below, sequenced in a study of cytomegalovirus exposure and HLA in healthy donors. The PCR employed 60 Vbeta primers together with 13 Jbeta primers. The method was immunoSEQ multiplex PCR; TCRdb's version includes in-frame clones alone and lacks a portion of them. The sample yields some 100,000 clones, under 85% seen once. Material for sequencing was PBMCs. These receptors were obtained from a woman aged 50 to 65 in good health and CMV-seropositive.

Remarks on this clone: The same CDR3 is also encoded by other DNA sequences in this sample. This CDR3 is CASSSGGGYGYTF. CDR3 DNA sequence: TGTGCCAGCAGTTCAGGGGGAGGCTATGGCTACACCTTC. The rearrangement joins TRBV7-9 to TRBJ1-2, with 7 bases lining up with TRBD1. CDR1 is SEHNR and CDR2 is FQNEAQ in the germline V gene (reference sequence). The CDR3 has 13 residues. The junction had 5 bases not matched to a gene; V was cut back by 6 bases and J by 4 bases.

A remark on this clone: The junction shows a germline mismatch at one end, possibly a read error. The V call is TRBV7-9, the J call TRBJ2-4; D perhaps matches TRBD2 (5 bases). CDR3 size: 13 residues. Germline V CDR1 and CDR2: SEHNR, FQNEAQ (reference sequence). This chain's CDR3 is CSSSRGAKNIQYF. DNA for the CDR3: TGTTCCAGCAGCCGGGGTGCCAAAAACATTCAGTACTTC. The complete variable domain, with remaining parts taken from reference TRBV7-9 and TRBJ2-4, reads DTGVSQNPRHKITKRGQNVTFRCDPISEHNRLYWYRQTLGQGPEFLTYFQNEAQLEKSRLLSDRFSAERPKGSFSTLEIQRTEQGDSAMYLCSSSRGAKNIQYFGAGTRLSVL.

V is TRBV7-9 and J is TRBJ2-7; 7 nucleotides line up with TRBD1. Per germline, CDR1 SEHNR and CDR2 FQNEAQ (reference sequence). CDR3 size: 14 residues. V dropped 4 bases and J dropped 1; count of bases not matched to a gene: 4. The CDR3 sequence is CASSSPGQSYEQYF. The CDR3 DNA reads TGTGCCAGCAGCTCGCCGGGACAGTCCTACGAGCAGTACTTC.

The rearrangement links TRBV6-1 to TRBJ2-7; D possibly corresponds to TRBD2 (6 bases). CDR3 length: 17 amino acids. The V gene's germline CDR1 is MNHNS and CDR2 SASEGT. Deletions cut 2 bases from V and 4 bases from J, with 21 bases between. CDR3 bases: TGTGCCAGCAGTGAATCCCGCGGGGCCAGGAGGATATACGAGCAGTACTTC. Its protein product is CASSESRGARRIYEQYF.

This clone has a handful of counts. The rearrangement uses TRBV19 and TRBJ1-5; D not certain. V lost 7 bases, J lost 1 base, and 20 bases lay in between. Germline-derived CDR1 and CDR2 are LNHDA and SQIVND (reference sequence). The CDR3 runs to 17 residues. CDR3 protein: CASTRGGGPYSNQPQHF. In DNA form, the CDR3 reads TGTGCCAGTACCCGTGGAGGCGGGCCTTACAGCAATCAGCCCCAGCATTTT. Drawing the rest from reference TRBV19 and TRBJ1-5, the complete variable domain is DGGITQSPKYLFRKEGQNVTLSCEQNLNHDAMYWYRQDPGQGLRLIYYSQIVNDFQKGDIAEGYSVSREKKESFPLTVTSAQKNPTAFYLCASTRGGGPYSNQPQHFGDGTRLSIL.

This clone occurred once. This chain connects TRBV6-5 to TRBJ1-1, with 9 bases identical to TRBD1. CDR1 and CDR2 (germline): MNHEY, SVGAGI. Unmatched junction bases numbered 1, after V lost 4 bases and J lost 10 bases. The length of the CDR3 is 11 residues. The CDR3 sequence is CASSSGQGAFF. In nucleotides, the CDR3 is TGTGCCAGCAGTTCGGGACAGGGAGCTTTCTTT.

This clone was observed a single time. The chain joins TRBV5-5 to TRBJ2-7; weak D call: TRBD2 (6 bases). V was clipped by 2 bases and J by 6 bases, with 21 bases between them. This CDR3 region has 16 residues. CDR1 is SGHKS and CDR2 is YYEKEE in the germline V gene (reference sequence). Here the CDR3 reads CASSLRVSGGRVEQYF. The CDR3 DNA reads as TGTGCCAGCAGCTTAAGGGTTTCCGGGGGAAGGGTCGAGCAGTACTTC.

This chain joins TRBV7-9 and TRBJ1-1, with D hard to call. In germline, CDR1 is SEHNR, CDR2 FQNEAQ (reference sequence). V was cut by 1 base and J by 1 base, with 7 bases left in between. This CDR3 has 14 amino acids. The DNA of the CDR3 is TGTGCCAGCAGCTTAGGAGAGAAGAACACTGAAGCTTTCTTT. Amino acids: CASSLGEKNTEAFF.

V gene TRBV19 combines with J gene TRBJ2-7, with 8 bases aligning to TRBD1. Germline CDR1 is LNHDA and CDR2 is SQIVND (reference sequence). The CDR3 covers 14 residues. The V and J ends lost 7 bases and 4 bases, in that order; junction bases with no gene match: 9. This chain's CDR3 is CASTNGQGPYEQYF. The CDR3 DNA reads TGTGCCAGTACCAATGGACAGGGCCCTTACGAGCAGTACTTC.

This clone was observed a few times. CDR3 in amino acids: CASSYSTGNNSPLHF. The CDR3 nucleotides are TGTGCCAGCAGTTACTCGACAGGGAATAATTCACCCCTCCACTTT. The J gene is TRBJ1-6, the V gene TRBV6-5; TRBD1 aligns across 7 bases. V lost 0 bases, J lost 5 bases, and 1 base stayed unmatched. Per germline, CDR1 MNHEY and CDR2 SVGAGI. CDR3 length equals 15 residues.

This clone was found once. This sample includes further DNA sequences coding for the same CDR3. This CDR3 is CASSLLAGVVETQYF. CDR3 bases: TGTGCCAGCAGCTTACTAGCGGGGGTGGTAGAGACCCAGTACTTC. V gene TRBV7-2 combines with J gene TRBJ2-5; TRBD2 matches 10 bases. The CDR3 extends over 15 amino acids. The germline gives CDR1 SGHTA, CDR2 FQGNSA. The V segment lost 2 bases and the J segment 4 bases; nucleotides outside the gene matches: 4. Full variable domain (missing parts from reference TRBV7-2 and TRBJ2-5): GAGVSQSPSNKVTEKGKDVELRCDPISGHTALYWYRQSLGQGLEFLIYFQGNSAPDKSGLPSDRFSAERTGGSVSTLTIQRTQQEDSAVYLCASSLLAGVVETQYFGPGTRLLVL.

V is TRBV21-1 and J is TRBJ2-4; the table's D gene call, TRBD1, was not cross checked with the DNA. TRBV21-1 is an annotated pseudogene. The CDR3 spans 18 residues. The CDR3 loop is CASSKAPLERQGHNSQYF. Here the CDR3 DNA reads TGTGCCAGCAGCAAAGCGCCTCTCGAGAGGCAGGGACACAACAGTCAGTACTTC.

The chain couples TRBV5-8 to TRBJ2-2, with 14 bases identical to TRBD2. J gave up 4 bases and V 4 bases, and 6 bases lay outside the gene matches. CDR1 and CDR2 (germline): SGHTS, YDEGEE. The CDR3 runs to 17 residues. The CDR3 DNA sequence: TGTGCCAGCAGCCCGGGACTAGCGGGAGTGATCACCGGGGAGCTGTTTTTT. Amino acids: CASSPGLAGVITGELFF.

This clone was counted a few times. The chain uses TRBV27 and TRBJ2-3; 11 bases fit TRBD2. The CDR3 has 18 residues. J was trimmed by 5 bases and V by 1 base; bases with no gene match: 11. Germline V lookup: CDR1 MNHEY, CDR2 SMNVEV (reference sequence). The DNA of the CDR3 is TGTGCCAGCAGTTTATGGGGACTAGCGGACCACATGGGAGATACGCAGTATTTT. It translates to CASSLWGLADHMGDTQYF.

The rearrangement links TRBV27 to TRBJ1-6; weak D call: TRBD1 (6 bases). The germline V gene has CDR1 MNHEY and CDR2 SMNVEV (reference sequence). Trimming left V 6 bases short and J 0 bases short, with 15 bases between. The CDR3 is made up of 17 amino acids. CDR3 nucleotide sequence: TGTGCCAGCAGGACCTGGACAGACAGCTCCTATAATTCACCCCTCCACTTT. Residues: CASRTWTDSSYNSPLHF.

CDR3 DNA sequence: TGTGCCAGTAGGGGACAGGGGGGCAATCAGCCCCAGCATTTT. This translates into CASRGQGGNQPQHF. This chain links TRBV19 with TRBJ1-5; 11 bases are shared with TRBD1. The CDR3 loop spans 14 amino acids. The germline CDR1 and CDR2 sequences are LNHDA and SQIVND (reference sequence). Trimming at V came to 6 bases and at J to 2 bases, leaving 0 bases not matched to a gene.

The V call is TRBV7-9, the J call TRBJ2-2, with 7 bases identical to TRBD1. CDR1 and CDR2 from the germline V gene are SEHNR and FQNEAQ (reference sequence). V was clipped by 5 bases and J by 6 bases; unmatched bases: 6. The CDR3 totals 14 residues. The chain's CDR3 is CASSLTGKSGELFF. The CDR3 DNA is TGTGCCAGCAGCCTGACAGGGAAGTCCGGGGAGCTGTTTTTT.

The count of this clone is one. This chain connects TRBV7-8 to TRBJ2-7, with 11 bases aligning to TRBD2. The CDR3 spans 15 residues. Germline CDR1 SGHVS, CDR2 FQNEAQ. V lost 5 bases, J lost 3 bases, and 6 bases stayed unmatched. CDR3 bases: TGTGCCAGCAGCCTACTAGGGACTAGCGGCTACGAGCAGTACTTC. Translated, it gives CASSLLGTSGYEQYF.

V and J are TRBV7-9 and TRBJ2-7, with 7 bases fitting TRBD1. Per germline, CDR1 SEHNR and CDR2 FQNEAQ (reference sequence). V gave up 4 bases and J gave up 2 bases; unmatched junction bases: 5. The CDR3 contains 14 residues. This CDR3 reads CASSSGTATYEQYF. CDR3 DNA sequence: TGTGCCAGCAGCTCGGGGACAGCGACCTACGAGCAGTACTTC.